The 19 T cell receptor beta chains listed next were all sequenced from one sample in a study of vaccination and CD4 T cells after COVID-19. With the Oncomine TCR Beta short-read assay, DNA from cultured CD4+ T cells was sequenced. TCRdb reprocessed the PCR reads via MiXCR and lists one record per CDR3 protein. The table shows 15,000 to 20,000 distinct CDR3 sequences, with 50% occurring only once. Treatment defined: 10-day PBMC culture with coronavirus spike peptide pools or control peptides (ViraFEST assay). No antigen has been assigned to these receptors. The source material was CD4+ T cells from blood, cultured in vitro. The receptors shown here come from a human donor who had recovered from COVID-19.

This sequence joins TRBV28 and TRBJ2-5; D is uncertain. The germline V gene encodes CDR1 MDHEN and CDR2 SYDVKM. The germline V and J ends were trimmed by 10 bases and 5 bases, with 8 bases remaining between them. This CDR3 has 10 amino acids. The CDR3 loop reads CATVRETQYF. Written as DNA, the CDR3 is TGTGCCACCGTGCGGGAGACCCAGTACTTC.

This clonotype was observed a few times. V is TRBV20-1 and J is TRBJ1-6, with TRBD1 identical over 7 bases. Germline CDR1 and CDR2: DFQATT and SNEGSKA (reference sequence). This CDR3 is built from 15 residues. V gave up 6 bases and J gave up 5 bases; unmatched junction bases: 10. In nucleotides, the CDR3 is TGCAGTGCAACAGAAGGGACAGCTGATAATTCACCCCTCCACTTT. The encoded protein is CSATEGTADNSPLHF.

This sequence joins TRBV7-2 and TRBJ2-3, with unresolved D. V shed 4 bases and J shed 2 bases, with 10 bases lying between them. The germline CDR1 and CDR2 sequences are SGHTA and FQGNSA. This CDR3 has 14 residues. Here the CDR3 reads CASSSRQYTDTQYF. The CDR3 DNA is TGTGCCAGCAGCTCCCGGCAGTACACAGATACGCAGTATTTT.

The rearrangement uses TRBV15 and TRBJ2-7; maybe TRBD1 (6 bases). Trimming removed 0 bases at V and 0 bases at J, with 12 bases between. Germline CDR1 and CDR2: LNHNV and YYDKDF (reference sequence). The CDR3 has 16 amino acids. The CDR3 nucleotides are TGTGCCACCAGCAGAGAGCGGCCAGGGGTCTCCTACGAGCAGTACTTC. It codes for CATSRERPGVSYEQYF.

The J gene is TRBJ2-1, the V gene TRBV18; D call uncertain. Trimming removed 1 base at V and 0 bases at J, with 4 bases between. The CDR3 extends over 14 amino acids. Germline CDR1 KGHSH, CDR2 LQKENI. CDR3 sequence (DNA): TGTGCCAGCTCACCACGGAGCTCCTACAATGAGCAGTTCTTC. This encodes CASSPRSSYNEQFF. Based on the CDR3 plus reference TRBV18 and TRBJ2-1, the full variable domain is NAGVMQNPRHLVRRRGQEARLRCSPMKGHSHVYWYRQLPEEGLKFMVYLQKENIIDESGMPKERFSAEFPKEGPSILRIQQVVRGDSAAYFCASSPRSSYNEQFFGPGTRLTVL.

By sample share, this clonotype is large (0.1 to 1%). The V gene is TRBV28, the J gene TRBJ2-5, with 7 bases identical to TRBD2. The V gene end was trimmed by 3 bases and the J gene end by 4 bases; junction bases not matched to a gene: 5. Germline CDR1 and CDR2: MDHEN and SYDVKM. The CDR3 spans 14 residues. The CDR3 region has the DNA TGTGCCAGCAGTTTGGCAGGGAGGGTAGAGACCCAGTACTTC. Encoded protein: CASSLAGRVETQYF. Together with reference TRBV28 and TRBJ2-5, the CDR3 gives the full variable domain: DVKVTQSSRYLVKRTGEKVFLECVQDMDHENMFWYRQDPGLGLRLIYFSYDVKMKEKGDIPEGYSVSREKKERFSLILESASTNQTSMYLCASSLAGRVETQYFGPGTRLLVL.

This clonotype was seen more than once but under ten times. The genes are TRBV19 and TRBJ2-5; 9 bases match TRBD2. Germline V gene sequence: CDR1 LNHDA, CDR2 SQIVND (reference sequence). This CDR3 comprises 15 residues. V lost 6 bases, J lost 5 bases, and 10 bases stayed unmatched. DNA for the CDR3: TGTGCCAGTAGCAGGTCGCTAGCGGGAACGGAGACCCAGTACTTC. This sequence encodes CASSRSLAGTETQYF.

The chain uses TRBV6-2 or TRBV6-3 and TRBJ2-7, with D possibly being TRBD2 (6 bases). CDR3 length equals 16 residues. The V and J ends lost 5 bases and 0 bases respectively, with 17 bases between them. CDR1 is MNHEY, CDR2 SVGEGT, per germline. CDR3 DNA: TGTGCCAGCAGTGCTGCGCGGGGACGAAGCTCCTACGAGCAGTACTTC. Translating it yields CASSAARGRSSYEQYF.

This clonotype occurred a few times. The chain carries TRBV11-1 and TRBJ1-1; TRBD1 matches 7 bases. After removal of 1 base from V and 5 bases from J, the junction contained 4 bases not matched to a gene. The CDR3 is 14 amino acids. The germline gives CDR1 SGHAT, CDR2 FQDESV (reference sequence). As DNA, the CDR3 is TGTGCCAGCAGCTTAGGGTTCAGGGGGACTGAAGCTTTCTTT. This sequence encodes CASSLGFRGTEAFF.

This chain uses TRBV6-2 or TRBV6-3 with TRBJ2-5; D remains unclear. Trimming removed 10 bases at V and 6 bases at J, with 12 bases between. Germline loops: CDR1 MNHEY, CDR2 SVGEGT. This CDR3 comprises 11 residues. CDR3 residues: CATQSIQTQYF. CDR3 in DNA: TGTGCCACCCAATCTATACAGACCCAGTACTTC.

The genes are TRBV7-8 and TRBJ2-7; D is uncertain. Trimming cost V 5 bases and J 2 bases, with 10 bases left between them. The CDR3 sequence is 13 residues long. Germline CDR1 reads SGHVS; CDR2 reads FQNEAQ. The DNA for the CDR3 is TGTGCCAGCAGCCGCACCTCAGCCTACGAGCAGTACTTC. This translates into CASSRTSAYEQYF.

The chain uses TRBV20-1 and TRBJ2-5; D perhaps matches TRBD1 (6 bases). Per germline, CDR1 DFQATT and CDR2 SNEGSKA (reference sequence). This CDR3 is built from 15 residues. Trimming left V 6 bases short and J 3 bases short, with 20 bases between. CDR3 protein: CSAPRGRTDKETQYF. The CDR3 DNA reads TGCAGTGCCCCACGAGGCCGGACAGATAAAGAGACCCAGTACTTC.

The sample holds a few counts of this clonotype. The V call is TRBV20-1, the J call TRBJ2-7; D might be TRBD1 (5 bases). The CDR3 has 14 amino acids. The germline V gene encodes CDR1 DFQATT and CDR2 SNEGSKA (reference sequence). Trimming cost V 2 bases and J 1 base, with 12 bases left between them. The CDR3 spells CSARQPTVSYEQYF. In nucleotides, the CDR3 is TGCAGTGCTAGACAACCGACAGTGTCCTACGAGCAGTACTTC.

V usage is TRBV28 and J usage is TRBJ2-4; the D gene could be TRBD1 or TRBD2 (7 bases each). V gave up 7 bases and J gave up 5 bases, with 12 bases separating them. The CDR3 loop spans 13 amino acids. Germline values: CDR1 MDHEN, CDR2 SYDVKM. The CDR3, as DNA: TGTGCCAGCACCCAGGGGGGGCAAAACATTCAGTACTTC. Protein sequence: CASTQGGQNIQYF.

The V call is TRBV11-3, the J call TRBJ2-5, with D hard to call. Trimming took off 4 bases at V and 5 bases at J, with 5 bases between the two ends. Per the germline V gene, CDR1 is SGHNT and CDR2 is YENEEA. The CDR3 is made up of 11 amino acids. DNA of the CDR3: TGTGCCAGCAGCTCCCCCGAGACCCAGTACTTC. This codes for CASSSPETQYF.

This clonotype was detected only a few times. CDR3 sequence: CSARDGLEGQIGNIQYF. As DNA, the CDR3 is TGCAGTGCTAGAGATGGTCTGGAGGGGCAGATTGGTAACATTCAGTACTTC. The chain carries TRBV20-1 and TRBJ2-4; tentatively, D is TRBD2 (6 bases). The germline V gene has CDR1 DFQATT and CDR2 SNEGSKA (reference sequence). The germline V and J ends were trimmed by 0 bases and 7 bases, with 22 bases remaining between them. This CDR3 has 17 amino acids.

This clonotype occurred a few times. J is TRBJ2-7 and V is TRBV6-2 or TRBV6-3, with TRBD2 identical over 14 bases. The germline gives CDR1 MNHEY, CDR2 SVGEGT. The V and J ends lost 6 bases and 4 bases, in that order; junction bases with no gene match: 5. The CDR3 covers 15 residues. CDR3 bases: TGTGCCAGCAGGGGGGGACTAGCGGGAGCGTACGAGCAGTACTTC. Protein sequence: CASRGGLAGAYEQYF.

The rearrangement links TRBV20-1 to TRBJ2-1, with TRBD2 matching 13 bases. The CDR3 runs 14 residues. In germline, CDR1 is DFQATT, CDR2 SNEGSKA (reference sequence). V gave up 1 base and J gave up 7 bases; unmatched junction bases: 1. The CDR3 reads CSARGTSGRNEQFF. The CDR3 nucleotides read TGCAGTGCTAGAGGGACTAGCGGGAGAAATGAGCAGTTCTTC.

The chain combines TRBV7-2 with TRBJ2-1; D is perhaps TRBD1 or TRBD2 (5 bases each). This CDR3 is 14 amino acids long. With 3 bases removed from V and 5 bases from J, the gap between germline ends came to 11 bases. The germline gives CDR1 SGHTA, CDR2 FQGNSA. CDR3 residues: CASSLAGTDNEQFF. CDR3 bases: TGTGCCAGCAGCTTGGCCGGGACCGACAATGAGCAGTTCTTC.